This TCR beta chain appears in the sequencing data of a study of chemoradiotherapy in HPV16-positive cancers. Sequencing was performed with immunoSEQ multiplex PCR; in TCRdb, only in-frame clones are kept and a portion is missing. Among more than 6,000 clones listed, 89% were seen once. Over chemoradiotherapy, repertoires were sampled more than once. Germline CDR1 reads SGHRS; CDR2 reads YFSETQ. The V end lost 0 bases, the J end lost 2 bases, and 0 bases lay between the germline ends. This CDR3 region has 11 residues. The sample was tumor tissue, taken from a patient who underwent chemoradiotherapy. This chain connects TRBV5-1 to TRBJ2-7; no firm D call. The origin of this receptor is a human donor with HPV-associated anogenital cancer. This chain's CDR3 is CASSLAYEQYF. The CDR3 coding sequence is TGCGCCAGCAGCTTGGCCTACGAGCAGTACTTC.